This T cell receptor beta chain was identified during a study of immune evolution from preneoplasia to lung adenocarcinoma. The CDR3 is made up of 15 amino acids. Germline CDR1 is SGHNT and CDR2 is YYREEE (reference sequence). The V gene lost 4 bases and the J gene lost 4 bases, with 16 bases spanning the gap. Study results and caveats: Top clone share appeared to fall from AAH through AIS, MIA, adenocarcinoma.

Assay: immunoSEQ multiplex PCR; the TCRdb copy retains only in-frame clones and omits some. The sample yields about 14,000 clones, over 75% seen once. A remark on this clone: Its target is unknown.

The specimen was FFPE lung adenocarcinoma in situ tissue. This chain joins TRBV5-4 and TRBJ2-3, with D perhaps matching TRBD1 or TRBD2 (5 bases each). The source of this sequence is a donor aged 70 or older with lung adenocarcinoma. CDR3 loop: CASSKTTLGPDTQYF. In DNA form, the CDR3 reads TGTGCCAGCAGCAAGACTACCCTGGGACCAGATACGCAGTATTTT. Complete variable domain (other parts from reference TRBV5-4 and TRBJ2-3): ETGVTQSPTHLIKTRGQQVTLRCSSQSGHNTVSWYQQALGQGPQFIFQYYREEENGRGNFPPRFSGLQFPNYSSELNVNALELDDSALYLCASSKTTLGPDTQYFGPGTRLTVL.